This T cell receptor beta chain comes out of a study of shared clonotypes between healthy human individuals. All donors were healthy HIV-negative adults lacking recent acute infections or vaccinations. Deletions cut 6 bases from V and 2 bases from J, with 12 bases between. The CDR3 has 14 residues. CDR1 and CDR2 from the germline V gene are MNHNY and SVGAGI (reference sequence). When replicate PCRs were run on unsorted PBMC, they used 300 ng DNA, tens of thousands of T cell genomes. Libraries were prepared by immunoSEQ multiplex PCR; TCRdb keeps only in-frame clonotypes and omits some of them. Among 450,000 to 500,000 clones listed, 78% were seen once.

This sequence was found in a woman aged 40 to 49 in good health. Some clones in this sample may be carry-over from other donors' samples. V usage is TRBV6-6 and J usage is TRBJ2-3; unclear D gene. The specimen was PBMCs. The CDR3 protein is CASSHSRNTDTQYF. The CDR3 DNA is TGTGCCAGCAGCCACTCGCGCAACACAGATACGCAGTATTTT.